This T cell receptor beta chain was observed in a study of blood T cells in healthy people across ages. This CDR3 contains 15 residues. Germline loops: CDR1 SGHRS, CDR2 YFSETQ. Then a second PCR, running roughly 7 to 11 cycles, was carried out with a sample-barcoded 5' primer and a J-beta primer mix. From the 5' RACE reads, TCRdb called clonotypes with MiXCR, one entry per CDR3 protein. There are about 1,000,000 distinct CDR3 sequences in the sample; 45% occur only once, and approximately 20% lies in the top ten. A note on this clonotype: One end of the junction does not line up with germline, which may come from a read error.

The clonotype comes from a woman aged 55-70 years in good health. Sequencing used blood. The V gene is TRBV5-1, the J gene TRBJ2-3; 10 nucleotides line up with TRBD1. The CDR3: CASSLRQGAADAQYF. CDR3 bases: TGCGCCAGCAGCTTGCGACAGGGGGCTGCAGATGCGCAGTATTTT.